This is a list of T cell receptor beta chains from one sample in a study of sequential checkpoint blockade in melanoma. Assay: immunoSEQ multiplex PCR; the TCRdb copy retains only in-frame clones and omits some. The sample holds some 30,000 clones; 82% are singletons and the top ten take about 17%. The sequencing here drew on CD8+ T cells sorted from blood (inferred from file names), taken from a patient given nivolumab and ipilimumab in sequence. The receptors shown here come from a human donor with melanoma. Both conserved end residues are part of each CDR3. The order of the fields is J gene, D gene, clone size, V gene, CDR3 protein, CDR3 DNA. The D gene is left open where the match is weak. Size values are once, few and many counts, or a class for expanded clones, and some rows have none.

>TRBJ1-2|.|.|TRBV5-6
CASSFSSRAYGYTF
TGTGCCAGCAGCTTCTCGAGCAGGGCTTATGGCTACACCTTC
>TRBJ1-2|.|.|TRBV7-9
CASSSLEDSPNRYYGYTF
TGTGCCAGCAGCTCGCTCGAGGACAGCCCAAACCGCTACTATGGCTACACCTTC
>TRBJ2-2|TRBD1|.|TRBV27
CASRPTLGQGNSYTGELFF
TGTGCCAGCCGCCCAACCTTGGGACAGGGAAATTCCTACACCGGGGAGCTGTTTTTT
>TRBJ2-7|TRBD1|.|TRBV11-2
CASSLGQGAYEQYF
TGTGCCAGCAGCTTGGGACAGGGGGCCTACGAGCAGTACTTC
>TRBJ2-6|TRBD2|few|TRBV5-4
CASSLAAGRGSGANVLTF
TGTGCCAGCAGCTTGGCGGCAGGGAGGGGCTCTGGGGCCAACGTCCTGACTTTC
>TRBJ1-2|.|.|TRBV12-5
CASGPTGFRYGYTF
TGTGCTAGTGGTCCGACCGGGTTTCGGTATGGCTACACCTTC
>TRBJ2-7|TRBD1|once|TRBV6-5
CASSLGTGVDEQYF
TGTGCCAGCAGTCTTGGGACAGGGGTCGACGAGCAGTACTTC
>TRBJ2-7|.|.|TRBV6-4
CASSACSRATYEQYF
TGTGCCAGCAGTGCCTGTTCGAGAGCAACCTACGAGCAGTACTTC
>TRBJ2-7|TRBD2|.|TRBV27
CASRPSGPSYEQYF
TGTGCCAGCAGACCTAGCGGCCCCTCCTACGAGCAGTACTTC
>TRBJ1-1|TRBD1|.|TRBV27
CASSSQQGAWNTEAFF
TGTGCCAGCAGTTCCCAACAGGGGGCTTGGAACACTGAAGCTTTCTTT
>TRBJ2-1|.|.|TRBV19
CASSLGGLTYNEQFF
TGTGCCAGTAGTCTAGGGGGACTAACCTACAATGAGCAGTTCTTC
>TRBJ1-2|.|.|TRBV9
CASSVAGGLAYGYTF
TGTGCCAGCAGCGTAGCCGGGGGGTTGGCCTATGGCTACACCTTC
>TRBJ1-1|TRBD1|.|TRBV18
CASSVTGLTGTEAFF
TGTGCCAGCTCAGTGACAGGGCTGACGGGCACTGAAGCTTTCTTT
>TRBJ1-3|.|.|TRBV9
CASSGLGGTGNTIYF
TGTGCCAGCAGCGGCCTTGGAGGGACTGGAAACACCATATATTTT
>TRBJ2-3|.|.|TRBV5-6
CASSLAWQYTDTQYF
TGTGCCAGCAGCTTGGCGTGGCAGTACACAGATACGCAGTATTTT
>TRBJ2-3|TRBD2|.|TRBV5-6
CASSSSGVGPDTQYF
TGTGCCAGCAGTTCGAGCGGGGTGGGCCCAGATACGCAGTATTTT
>TRBJ1-2|TRBD1|.|TRBV7-6
CASSLLAAAGGYYGYTF
TGTGCCAGCAGCTTACTTGCGGCGGCAGGGGGCTACTATGGCTACACCTTC
>TRBJ1-2|TRBD1|.|TRBV9
CASSVAGGWGYTF
TGTGCCAGCAGCGTAGCAGGGGGCTGGGGCTACACCTTC
>TRBJ1-6|.|.|TRBV9
CASSPSRVGYNSPLHF
TGTGCCAGCAGCCCTTCGAGGGTTGGCTATAATTCACCCCTCCACTTT
>TRBJ2-7|TRBD2|.|TRBV9
CASSVASGSTYEQYF
TGTGCCAGCAGCGTAGCTAGCGGGAGTACCTACGAGCAGTACTTC
>TRBJ1-4|.|large|TRBV28
CASSPPRGKLFF
TGTGCCAGCAGTCCCCCCCGCGGGAAACTGTTTTTT
>TRBJ1-2|.|few|TRBV7-9
CASTPVDSQHPQYGYTF
TGTGCCAGCACCCCTGTCGACAGCCAACACCCTCAGTATGGCTACACCTTC
>TRBJ2-7|TRBD1|.|TRBV28
CASSPRGWMIDEQYF
TGTGCCAGCAGTCCCAGGGGGTGGATGATCGACGAGCAGTACTTC
>TRBJ1-5|TRBD1|.|TRBV2
CASRGGRGTNQPQHF
TGTGCCAGCAGGGGGGGCAGGGGGACAAATCAGCCCCAGCATTTT
>TRBJ1-5|.|.|TRBV30
CAWTPTDSNQPQHF
TGTGCCTGGACCCCGACAGATAGCAATCAGCCCCAGCATTTT
>TRBJ1-5|.|few|TRBV28
CASSFWGGNQPQHF
TGTGCCAGCAGTTTTTGGGGAGGCAATCAGCCCCAGCATTTT
>TRBJ1-5|.|.|TRBV19
CASSRREQFDQPQHF
TGTGCCAGTAGCCGGAGGGAACAGTTTGATCAGCCCCAGCATTTT
>TRBJ1-2|.|few|TRBV18
CASSPPEGPNYGYTF
TGTGCCAGCTCACCACCGGAGGGGCCTAACTATGGCTACACCTTC
>TRBJ2-2|.|few|TRBV25-1
CASSDPKALDRNTGELFF
TGTGCCAGCAGTGACCCGAAGGCCCTGGACAGGAACACCGGGGAGCTGTTTTTT
>TRBJ1-5|.|.|TRBV9
CASSVYSNQPQHF
TGTGCCAGCAGCGTATATAGCAATCAGCCCCAGCATTTT
>TRBJ2-1|.|.|TRBV28
CASSPWVAEYNEQFF
TGTGCCAGCAGTCCCTGGGTAGCAGAATACAATGAGCAGTTCTTC
>TRBJ2-2|.|.|TRBV6-5
CASSPVSAGELFF
TGTGCCAGCAGCCCCGTTTCGGCCGGGGAGCTGTTTTTT
>TRBJ2-1|.|.|TRBV28
CASSQQIDSYNEQFF
TGTGCCAGCAGCCAACAAATTGACAGCTACAATGAGCAGTTCTTC
>TRBJ2-1|TRBD1|.|TRBV6-5
CASSSPQGVAYNEQFF
TGTGCCAGCAGTTCTCCCCAGGGGGTTGCCTACAATGAGCAGTTCTTC
>TRBJ2-7|TRBD2|few|TRBV4-2
CASSQVGAGAGGYEQYF
TGTGCCAGCAGCCAAGTAGGGGCTGGGGCGGGGGGCTACGAGCAGTACTTC
>TRBJ1-1|.|.|TRBV6-6
CASRKQGLNTEAFF
TGTGCCAGCAGGAAACAGGGATTGAACACTGAAGCTTTCTTT
>TRBJ2-7|TRBD1|.|TRBV4-1
CASSQVGQGNEQYF
TGCGCCAGCAGCCAAGTGGGACAGGGGAACGAGCAGTACTTC
>TRBJ2-1|TRBD2|once|TRBV4-1
CASSPAGGHNEQFF
TGCGCCAGCAGCCCAGCGGGAGGTCACAATGAGCAGTTCTTC
>TRBJ2-7|.|once|TRBV11-2
CASSLVLSSVAYEQYF
TGTGCCAGCAGCTTAGTTCTTTCTTCAGTTGCCTACGAGCAGTACTTC
>TRBJ1-2|TRBD1|.|TRBV25-1
CASSETSQGGGYTF
TGTGCCAGCAGTGAAACTTCCCAGGGGGGTGGCTACACCTTC
>TRBJ2-5|TRBD2|.|TRBV5-6
CASSVILAGVGETQYF
TGTGCCAGCAGCGTCATACTAGCGGGGGTGGGGGAGACCCAGTACTTC